This T cell receptor beta chain originates from a study of T cells after somatic rescue of genetic block. Data came from immunoSEQ multiplex PCR; TCRdb stores just in-frame clones and leaves some out. The sample yields approximately 70,000 clones, under 95% seen once. The CDR3 length is 14 residues. Deletions cut 1 base from V and 5 bases from J, with 11 bases between. Germline V CDR1 and CDR2: SGHAT, FQNNGV. This TCR was sampled from a man aged 30 to 45. The sample comprised peripheral blood mononuclear cells (PBMCs). J is TRBJ2-5 and V is TRBV11-2, with unresolved D. CDR3: CASSLGGLGETQYF. The CDR3 bases are TGTGCCAGCAGCTTAGGTGGTTTAGGGGAGACCCAGTACTTC.